This T cell receptor beta chain is from a study of CD4 T cells in relation to SARS-CoV-2 and coronaviruses. For the study at large: Shared crossreactive spike epitopes were mapped to their HLA restriction.

Profiling relied on immunoSEQ multiplex PCR, and the TCRdb table lists in-frame clones only, not all of them. The table lists around 41,000 clones, about 87% of them singletons. This CDR3 has 17 residues. CDR1 and CDR2 from the germline V gene are SEHNR and FQNEAQ (reference sequence). V lost 0 bases, J lost 7 bases, and 19 bases lay in between. Whole-study results and caveats: About 65% of donors had memory CD4+ clonotypes crossrecognizing SARS-CoV-2 and common cold coronavirus spike. SARS-CoV-2-driven expansion was significantly weaker in crossreactive than monoreactive clones.

For this clone: As yet, its antigen is unknown.

This rearrangement joins TRBV7-9 to TRBJ2-1; no clear D. This receptor was taken from an adult with COVID-19. The sample consisted of naive CD4+ T cells from PBMCs, cultured in vitro. The subset was: naive CD4+ T cells isolated by negative enrichment. This chain's CDR3 is CASSLARWPHAGNEQFF. CDR3 DNA sequence: TGTGCCAGCAGCTTAGCGCGATGGCCCCACGCAGGTAATGAGCAGTTCTTC. Looking up the rest from reference TRBV7-9 and TRBJ2-1 gives the full variable domain: DTGVSQNPRHKITKRGQNVTFRCDPISEHNRLYWYRQTLGQGPEFLTYFQNEAQLEKSRLLSDRFSAERPKGSFSTLEIQRTEQGDSAMYLCASSLARWPHAGNEQFFGPGTRLTVL.